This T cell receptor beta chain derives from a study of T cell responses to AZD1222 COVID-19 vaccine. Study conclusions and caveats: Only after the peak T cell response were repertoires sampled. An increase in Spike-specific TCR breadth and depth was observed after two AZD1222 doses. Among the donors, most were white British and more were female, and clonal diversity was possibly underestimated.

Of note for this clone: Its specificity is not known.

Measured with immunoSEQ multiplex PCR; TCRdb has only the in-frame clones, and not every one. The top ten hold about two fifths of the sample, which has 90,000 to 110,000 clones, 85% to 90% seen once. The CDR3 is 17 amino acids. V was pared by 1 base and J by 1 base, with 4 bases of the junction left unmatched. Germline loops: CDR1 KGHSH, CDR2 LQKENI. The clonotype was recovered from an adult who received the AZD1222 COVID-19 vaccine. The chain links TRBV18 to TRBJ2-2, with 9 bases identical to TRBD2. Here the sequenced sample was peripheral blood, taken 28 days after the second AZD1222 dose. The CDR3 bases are TGTGCCAGCTCACCACAGCTAGCGGGACAGAACACCGGGGAGCTGTTTTTT. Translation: CASSPQLAGQNTGELFF. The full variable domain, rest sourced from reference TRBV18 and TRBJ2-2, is NAGVMQNPRHLVRRRGQEARLRCSPMKGHSHVYWYRQLPEEGLKFMVYLQKENIIDESGMPKERFSAEFPKEGPSILRIQQVVRGDSAAYFCASSPQLAGQNTGELFFGEGSRLTVL.